The table lists the clone carrying this TCR beta chain with many counts. The antigen is undetermined. This record comes from a study of glioma-infiltrating T cells. Overall study results and limits: Gliomas, especially low-grade, showed above-expected tissue-blood divergence; non-neoplastic patients showed below.

Using RNA template, CDR3s of TCR alpha and beta were amplified with iRepertoire arm-PCR. TCRdb ran MiXCR on the multiplex PCR reads and lists one entry per CDR3 protein. The sample has more than 90,000 distinct CDR3 sequences, around 42% seen once. The CDR3 has 15 residues. V was pared by 1 base and J by 10 bases, with 19 bases between. The germline V gene has CDR1 MGHRA and CDR2 YSYEKL. J is TRBJ1-2 and V is TRBV4-1; D unresolved. The sequencing sample was made of glioma tissue, nonneoplastic brain tissue, or PBMCs (not recorded which). The origin of this receptor is a human donor with low-grade glioma or glioblastoma, undergoing nonglioma brain surgery, or in good health (not recorded which). CDR3 sequence: CASSQVGQLYDAYTF. CDR3 DNA: TGCGCCAGCAGCCAAGTTGGGCAGCTTTACGACGCCTACACCTTC.